Listed below are T cell receptor beta chains from one sample, sequenced in a study of breast tumors, draining lymph nodes, adjacent tissues. TCRdb called the multiplex PCR reads again in MiXCR, with one record for every CDR3 protein. The data hold approximately 230,000 distinct CDR3 sequences, with under 35% observed a single time. Sequencing was carried out using axillary lymph node tissue. The origin of the receptors is a female donor with breast cancer. Some clones in this sample may be carry-over from other donors' samples. CDR3s include the opening cysteine and the closing phenylalanine or tryptophan. The D gene is left open where the match is weak. A row's size may be missing; if present it is once, few, many or a size class.

J gene: TRBJ2-3
V gene: TRBV20-1
clone size: many
D gene: TRBD2
CDR3 DNA: TGCAGTGCCTATACTAGCGGGGGGGCCGTAGCAGATACGCAGTATTTT
CDR3 protein: CSAYTSGGAVADTQYF

J gene: TRBJ2-2
V gene: TRBV5-1
clone size: NA
D gene: TRBD2
CDR3 DNA: TGCGCCAGCAGCCTCGGGACTAGCGGGAGCAGCGCGAGGGAGCTGTTTTTT
CDR3 protein: CASSLGTSGSSARELFF

J gene: TRBJ2-1
V gene: TRBV4-2
clone size: NA
D gene: TRBD2
CDR3 DNA: TGTGCCAGCAGCCAAGAATCCCCCAGGAGCGGGATCCACTACAATGAGCAGTTCTTC
CDR3 protein: CASSQESPRSGIHYNEQFF

J gene: TRBJ2-3
V gene: TRBV9
clone size: NA
D gene: NA
CDR3 DNA: TGTGCCAGCAGCTTGGGCGGGGCCCCCACAGATACGCAGTATTTT
CDR3 protein: CASSLGGAPTDTQYF

J gene: TRBJ2-7
V gene: TRBV12-3/TRBV12-4
clone size: many
D gene: NA
CDR3 DNA: TGTGCCAGCAGTTTAATGGGGGGCGGCGAGCAGTACTTC
CDR3 protein: CASSLMGGGEQYF

J gene: TRBJ2-2
V gene: TRBV19
clone size: many
D gene: NA
CDR3 DNA: TGTGCCAGTAGTATACCGGCGGGGCGCACCGGGGAGCTGTTTTTT
CDR3 protein: CASSIPAGRTGELFF

J gene: TRBJ2-1
V gene: TRBV10-3
clone size: NA
D gene: NA
CDR3 DNA: TGTGCCAGCAGTGCCACAGGGAGGGATGAGCAGTTCTTC
CDR3 protein: CASSATGRDEQFF

J gene: TRBJ2-1
V gene: TRBV20-1
clone size: many
D gene: TRBD2
CDR3 DNA: TGCAGTGCTAGAGGCTGGACTAGCGGGGAAACCTACAATGAGCAGTTCTTC
CDR3 protein: CSARGWTSGETYNEQFF

J gene: TRBJ2-7
V gene: TRBV5-5
clone size: many
D gene: TRBD1
CDR3 DNA: TGTGCCAGCACCAGACCGGGACAGGGGGCGCGCGAGCAGTACTTC
CDR3 protein: CASTRPGQGAREQYF

J gene: TRBJ2-1
V gene: TRBV20-1
clone size: many
D gene: NA
CDR3 DNA: TGCAGTGCCCGGGAAGGCGGGAATGAGCAGTTCTTC
CDR3 protein: CSAREGGNEQFF

J gene: TRBJ1-2
V gene: TRBV9
clone size: NA
D gene: TRBD1
CDR3 DNA: TGTGCCAGCAGCCCTGTGACAGGGAGCTATGGCTACACCTTC
CDR3 protein: CASSPVTGSYGYTF

J gene: TRBJ1-5
V gene: TRBV19
clone size: many
D gene: NA
CDR3 DNA: TGTGCCAGTAGTATAGATAAGGATCAGCCCCAGCATTTT
CDR3 protein: CASSIDKDQPQHF

J gene: TRBJ1-2
V gene: TRBV19
clone size: NA
D gene: NA
CDR3 DNA: TGTGCCAGTACACCTGCGCGGGGTGGCTACGGCTACACCTTC
CDR3 protein: CASTPARGGYGYTF

J gene: TRBJ2-7
V gene: TRBV12-3/TRBV12-4
clone size: many
D gene: NA
CDR3 DNA: TGTGCCAGCAGTTTAAAAGGCTACGAGCAGTACTTC
CDR3 protein: CASSLKGYEQYF

J gene: TRBJ1-3
V gene: TRBV9
clone size: many
D gene: NA
CDR3 DNA: TGTGCCAGCACCCTAGACCCTTCTCGCTCTGGAAACACCATATATTTT
CDR3 protein: CASTLDPSRSGNTIYF

J gene: TRBJ2-2
V gene: TRBV7-6
clone size: many
D gene: TRBD2
CDR3 DNA: TGTGCCAGCAGCCTAGCGGGAGGGGAGCTGTTTTTT
CDR3 protein: CASSLAGGELFF

J gene: TRBJ2-5
V gene: TRBV10-3
clone size: many
D gene: NA
CDR3 DNA: TGTGCCATCAGTGAGGTTAGGGGTGGTGAGACCCAGTACTTC
CDR3 protein: CAISEVRGGETQYF

J gene: TRBJ2-5
V gene: TRBV29-1
clone size: NA
D gene: TRBD2
CDR3 DNA: TGCAGCGTTGAAGCGTCTAGCGGGCAAGAGACCCAGTACTTC
CDR3 protein: CSVEASSGQETQYF

J gene: TRBJ2-1
V gene: TRBV20-1
clone size: many
D gene: NA
CDR3 DNA: TGCAGTGCTAGAAGGGGGGGCCCCTACAATGAGCAGTTCTTC
CDR3 protein: CSARRGGPYNEQFF

J gene: TRBJ2-3
V gene: TRBV4-3
clone size: NA
D gene: TRBD1
CDR3 DNA: TGCGCCAGCAGCGACAGGGCTTTCACAGATACGCAGTATTTT
CDR3 protein: CASSDRAFTDTQYF

J gene: TRBJ2-2
V gene: TRBV5-1
clone size: many
D gene: NA
CDR3 DNA: TGCGCCAGCGGCTTGGGGGACCGGAACACCGGGGAGCTGTTTTTT
CDR3 protein: CASGLGDRNTGELFF

J gene: TRBJ1-4
V gene: TRBV28
clone size: NA
D gene: NA
CDR3 DNA: TGTGCCAGCAGTCTCCGGATGGAAAAACTGTTTTTT
CDR3 protein: CASSLRMEKLFF

J gene: TRBJ2-7
V gene: TRBV11-3
clone size: many
D gene: NA
CDR3 DNA: TGTGCCAGCAGCTTAGATTCTCAGCGGGCCGAGCAGTACTTC
CDR3 protein: CASSLDSQRAEQYF

J gene: TRBJ1-3
V gene: TRBV5-5
clone size: few
D gene: NA
CDR3 DNA: TGTGCCAGCACCCACCAGATCCCCGTCAGGGTGACGGGGGGAAACACCATATATTTT
CDR3 protein: CASTHQIPVRVTGGNTIYF

J gene: TRBJ1-6
V gene: TRBV14
clone size: many
D gene: TRBD1
CDR3 DNA: TGTGCCAGCAGCCAAGTACAGGGGAATTCACCCCTCCACTTT
CDR3 protein: CASSQVQGNSPLHF

J gene: TRBJ1-3
V gene: TRBV18
clone size: NA
D gene: TRBD1
CDR3 DNA: TGTGCCAGCTCTTCGGGACAGGGAAGCTCTGGAAACACCATATATTTT
CDR3 protein: CASSSGQGSSGNTIYF

J gene: TRBJ2-7
V gene: TRBV29-1
clone size: many
D gene: TRBD1
CDR3 DNA: TGCAGCGCCACGGGACAGGGGATAACCTACGAGCAGTACTTC
CDR3 protein: CSATGQGITYEQYF

J gene: TRBJ2-5
V gene: TRBV20-1
clone size: NA
D gene: TRBD1
CDR3 DNA: TGCAGTGCTAGACAAATCACATCGGACAGGGAGACCCAGTACTTC
CDR3 protein: CSARQITSDRETQYF

J gene: TRBJ2-1
V gene: TRBV20-1
clone size: many
D gene: NA
CDR3 DNA: TGCAGTGCTAGAGTTTGGTCAGACAATGAGCAGTTCTTC
CDR3 protein: CSARVWSDNEQFF

J gene: TRBJ1-5
V gene: TRBV2
clone size: many
D gene: TRBD1
CDR3 DNA: TGTGCCAGCAAGGCATGGACAGGGGGGAATCAGCCCCAGCATTTT
CDR3 protein: CASKAWTGGNQPQHF

J gene: TRBJ1-1
V gene: TRBV11-2
clone size: NA
D gene: TRBD1
CDR3 DNA: TGTGCCAGCAGCCCTGGGCCAGGGGGCTGGACTGAAGCTTTCTTT
CDR3 protein: CASSPGPGGWTEAFF

J gene: TRBJ2-1
V gene: TRBV24-1
clone size: many
D gene: TRBD2
CDR3 DNA: TGTGCCACCAATAGCGGGAGGCCGAACAATGAGCAGTTCTTC
CDR3 protein: CATNSGRPNNEQFF

J gene: TRBJ2-7
V gene: TRBV28
clone size: few
D gene: TRBD2
CDR3 DNA: TGTGCCAGCAGTTTAATAGCGGGAGGCTCCTACGAGCAGTACTTC
CDR3 protein: CASSLIAGGSYEQYF

J gene: TRBJ2-1
V gene: TRBV5-1
clone size: NA
D gene: TRBD2
CDR3 DNA: TGCGCCAGCAGCTTGTCCCCACCCGGGGGGGCCATCGGGAATGAGCAGTTCTTC
CDR3 protein: CASSLSPPGGAIGNEQFF

J gene: TRBJ2-5
V gene: TRBV20-1
clone size: many
D gene: NA
CDR3 DNA: TGCAGTGCTGGCCGGGACTCACATACACAAGAGACCCAGTACTTC
CDR3 protein: CSAGRDSHTQETQYF

J gene: TRBJ2-2
V gene: TRBV12-3/TRBV12-4
clone size: many
D gene: NA
CDR3 DNA: TGTGCCGGCAGTTTAAGGCAGGGCGGGAACACCGGGGAGCTGTTTTTT
CDR3 protein: CAGSLRQGGNTGELFF

J gene: TRBJ2-1
V gene: TRBV7-3
clone size: many
D gene: TRBD2
CDR3 DNA: TGTGCCAGCAGCTTCGGGACTAGCGGGAGTTCCAATGAGCAGTTCTTC
CDR3 protein: CASSFGTSGSSNEQFF

J gene: TRBJ2-5
V gene: TRBV19
clone size: many
D gene: NA
CDR3 DNA: TGTGCCAGTCAGCAGGGCCAAGAGACCCAGTACTTC
CDR3 protein: CASQQGQETQYF

J gene: TRBJ2-3
V gene: TRBV2
clone size: NA
D gene: NA
CDR3 DNA: TGTGCCAGCAGGGGGGGATCTGATACGCAGTATTTT
CDR3 protein: CASRGGSDTQYF

J gene: TRBJ2-1
V gene: TRBV12-3/TRBV12-4
clone size: many
D gene: TRBD2
CDR3 DNA: TGTGCCAGCAGTTTCGCGGGGGGGCCTGGGAATGAGCAGTTCTTC
CDR3 protein: CASSFAGGPGNEQFF

J gene: TRBJ2-1
V gene: TRBV11-3
clone size: many
D gene: TRBD2
CDR3 DNA: TGTGCCAGTGGGCGGCTAGCGGGGTCCAGCGAGCAGTTCTTC
CDR3 protein: CASGRLAGSSEQFF

J gene: TRBJ2-3
V gene: TRBV6-5
clone size: once
D gene: TRBD2
CDR3 DNA: TGTGCCAGCAGGCGGACTAGCGGGGGGTCCACAGATACGCAGTATTTT
CDR3 protein: CASRRTSGGSTDTQYF

J gene: TRBJ2-3
V gene: TRBV10-3
clone size: many
D gene: TRBD2
CDR3 DNA: TGTGCCATCAGTGGCCCTAGCGGGAGGACGGTCACAGATACGCAGTATTTT
CDR3 protein: CAISGPSGRTVTDTQYF

J gene: TRBJ2-7
V gene: TRBV4-1
clone size: NA
D gene: NA
CDR3 DNA: TGCGCCAGCAGCCACATACTAGTAGCGCCGGATTACGAGCAGTACTTC
CDR3 protein: CASSHILVAPDYEQYF

J gene: TRBJ2-7
V gene: TRBV20-1
clone size: many
D gene: NA
CDR3 DNA: TGCAGTGCTGAAAGTGTTGGGTTCTCCTACGAGCAGTACTTC
CDR3 protein: CSAESVGFSYEQYF

J gene: TRBJ1-5
V gene: TRBV7-3
clone size: NA
D gene: NA
CDR3 DNA: TGTGCCAGCAGCTTAACGGATTTAGAGGCCTACGAGCATTTT
CDR3 protein: CASSLTDLEAYEHF

J gene: TRBJ2-3
V gene: TRBV18
clone size: NA
D gene: TRBD2
CDR3 DNA: TGTGCCAGCTCACCAGTTCGGCTAGCGGGGGGGCCAGATACGCAGTATTTT
CDR3 protein: CASSPVRLAGGPDTQYF

J gene: TRBJ1-2
V gene: TRBV28
clone size: NA
D gene: TRBD1
CDR3 DNA: TGTGCCAGTTCGGGACAGATCTATGGCTACACCTTC
CDR3 protein: CASSGQIYGYTF

J gene: TRBJ2-7
V gene: TRBV5-4
clone size: few
D gene: NA
CDR3 DNA: TGTGCCAGCAGCCGATTAGGACAGTCCTACGAGCAGTACTTC
CDR3 protein: CASSRLGQSYEQYF

J gene: TRBJ2-7
V gene: TRBV7-9
clone size: many
D gene: NA
CDR3 DNA: TGTGCCAGCAGCTTTTTGTCAGAGACCTCCTACGAGCAGTACTTC
CDR3 protein: CASSFLSETSYEQYF

J gene: TRBJ1-2
V gene: TRBV6-1
clone size: few
D gene: NA
CDR3 DNA: TGTGCCAGCAGCGTTACAGGGTCTAACTATGGCTACACCTTC
CDR3 protein: CASSVTGSNYGYTF

J gene: TRBJ2-7
V gene: TRBV10-3
clone size: many
D gene: TRBD1
CDR3 DNA: TGTGCCATCAGAGGACAGGGGGTCGACGAGCAGTACTTC
CDR3 protein: CAIRGQGVDEQYF

J gene: TRBJ2-3
V gene: TRBV5-1
clone size: many
D gene: NA
CDR3 DNA: TGCGCCAGCAGGCGAACGGGAGACACAGATACGCAGTATTTT
CDR3 protein: CASRRTGDTDTQYF

J gene: TRBJ1-4
V gene: TRBV3-1
clone size: NA
D gene: TRBD1
CDR3 DNA: TGTGCCAGCAGCCGAGGACAGGGGGCAGGTGAAAAACTGTTTTTT
CDR3 protein: CASSRGQGAGEKLFF

J gene: TRBJ2-3
V gene: TRBV7-3
clone size: many
D gene: NA
CDR3 DNA: TGTGCCAGCAGCCCACAGGCTGGGGATACGCAGTATTTT
CDR3 protein: CASSPQAGDTQYF

J gene: TRBJ2-7
V gene: TRBV11-2
clone size: many
D gene: NA
CDR3 DNA: TGTGCCAGCAGCCGGGACAACTCCTACGAGCAGTACTTC
CDR3 protein: CASSRDNSYEQYF

J gene: TRBJ2-7
V gene: TRBV24-1
clone size: many
D gene: NA
CDR3 DNA: TGTGCCACCAGTGATCTAGCTTCTGGCGAGCAGTACTTC
CDR3 protein: CATSDLASGEQYF

J gene: TRBJ1-5
V gene: TRBV18
clone size: many
D gene: NA
CDR3 DNA: TGTGCCAGCTCACCACAGCCCTATCAGCCCCAGCATTTT
CDR3 protein: CASSPQPYQPQHF

J gene: TRBJ2-7
V gene: TRBV28
clone size: NA
D gene: TRBD2
CDR3 DNA: TGTGCCAGCAGTCTCCCTCTAGCGGGAACCTACGAGCAGTACTTC
CDR3 protein: CASSLPLAGTYEQYF

J gene: TRBJ1-2
V gene: TRBV12-3/TRBV12-4
clone size: NA
D gene: NA
CDR3 DNA: TGTGCCAGCAGGGAGACAGGCTCTGGAAACACCTTC
CDR3 protein: CASRETGSGNTF